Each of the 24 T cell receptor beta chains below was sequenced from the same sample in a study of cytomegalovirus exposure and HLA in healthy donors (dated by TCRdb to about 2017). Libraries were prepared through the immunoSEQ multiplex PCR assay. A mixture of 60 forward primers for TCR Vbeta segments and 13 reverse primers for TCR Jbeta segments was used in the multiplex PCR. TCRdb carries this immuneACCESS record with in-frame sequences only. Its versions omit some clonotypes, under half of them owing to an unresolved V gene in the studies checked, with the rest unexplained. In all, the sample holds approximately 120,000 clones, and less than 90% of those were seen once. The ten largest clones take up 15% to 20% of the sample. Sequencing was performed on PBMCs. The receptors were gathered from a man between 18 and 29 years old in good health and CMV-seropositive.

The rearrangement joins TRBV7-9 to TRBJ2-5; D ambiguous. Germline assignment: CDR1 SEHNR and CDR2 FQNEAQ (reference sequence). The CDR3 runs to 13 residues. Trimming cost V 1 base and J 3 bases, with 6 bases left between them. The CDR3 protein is CASSLESKETQYF. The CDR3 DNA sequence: TGTGCCAGCAGCTTAGAATCCAAAGAGACCCAGTACTTC.

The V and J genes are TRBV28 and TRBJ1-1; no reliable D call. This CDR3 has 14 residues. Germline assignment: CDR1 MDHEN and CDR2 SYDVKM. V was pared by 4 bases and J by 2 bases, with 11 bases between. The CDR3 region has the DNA TGTGCCAGCAGTTCAGTGACATATAACACTGAAGCTTTCTTT. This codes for CASSSVTYNTEAFF. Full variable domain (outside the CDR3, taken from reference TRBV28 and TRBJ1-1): DVKVTQSSRYLVKRTGEKVFLECVQDMDHENMFWYRQDPGLGLRLIYFSYDVKMKEKGDIPEGYSVSREKKERFSLILESASTNQTSMYLCASSSVTYNTEAFFGQGTRLTVV.

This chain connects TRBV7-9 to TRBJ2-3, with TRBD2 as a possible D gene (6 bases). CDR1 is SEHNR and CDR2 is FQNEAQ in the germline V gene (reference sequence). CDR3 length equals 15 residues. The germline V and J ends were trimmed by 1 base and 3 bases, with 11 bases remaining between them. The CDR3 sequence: CASSLGAGTTDTQYF. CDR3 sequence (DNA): TGTGCCAGCAGCTTAGGGGCAGGGACTACAGATACGCAGTATTTT.

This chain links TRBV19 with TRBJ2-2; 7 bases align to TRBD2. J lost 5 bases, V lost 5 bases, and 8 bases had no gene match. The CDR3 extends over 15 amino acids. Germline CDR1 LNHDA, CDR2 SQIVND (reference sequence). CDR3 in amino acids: CASSLTGGGTGELFF. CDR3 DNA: TGTGCCAGTAGTTTGACGGGGGGAGGTACCGGGGAGCTGTTTTTT.

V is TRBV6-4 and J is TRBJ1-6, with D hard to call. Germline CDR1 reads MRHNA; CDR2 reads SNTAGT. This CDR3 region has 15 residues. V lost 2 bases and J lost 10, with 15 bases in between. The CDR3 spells CASSDTGGVDSPLHF. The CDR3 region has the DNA TGTGCCAGCAGTGACACCGGCGGGGTAGACTCACCCCTCCACTTT.

CDR3 nucleotides: TGTGCCAGCTCATCGCCAGACTCTGGAGGCTACACCTTC. Amino acids: CASSSPDSGGYTF. This chain links TRBV18 with TRBJ1-2; D uncertain. In germline, CDR1 is KGHSH, CDR2 LQKENI. Trimming took 5 bases from V and 8 from J, leaving 15 bases between them. The CDR3 runs to 13 residues.

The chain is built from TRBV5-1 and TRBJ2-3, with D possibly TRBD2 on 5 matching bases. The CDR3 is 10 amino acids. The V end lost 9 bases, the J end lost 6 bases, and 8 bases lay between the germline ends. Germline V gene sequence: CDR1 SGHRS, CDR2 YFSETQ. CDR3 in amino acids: CATGGDTQYF. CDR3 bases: TGCGCCACCGGCGGGGATACGCAGTATTTT. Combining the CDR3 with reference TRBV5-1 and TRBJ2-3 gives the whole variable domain KAGVTQTPRYLIKTRGQQVTLSCSPISGHRSVSWYQQTPGQGLQFLFEYFSETQRNKGNFPGRFSGRQFSNSRSEMNVSTLELGDSALYLCATGGDTQYFGPGTRLTVL.

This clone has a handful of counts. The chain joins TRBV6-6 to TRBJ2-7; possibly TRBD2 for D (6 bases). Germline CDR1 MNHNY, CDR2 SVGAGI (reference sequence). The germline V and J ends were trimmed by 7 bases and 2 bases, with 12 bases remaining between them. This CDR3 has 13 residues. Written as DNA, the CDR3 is TGTGCCAGCACCCCGGGACTTGCCTACGAGCAGTACTTC. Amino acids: CASTPGLAYEQYF.

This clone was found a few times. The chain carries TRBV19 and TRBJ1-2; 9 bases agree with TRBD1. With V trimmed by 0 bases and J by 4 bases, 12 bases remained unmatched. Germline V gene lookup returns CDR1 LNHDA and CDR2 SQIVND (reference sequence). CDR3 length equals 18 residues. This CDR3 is CASSIDRYRGRPGYGYTF. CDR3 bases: TGTGCCAGTAGTATAGATCGGTACAGGGGGCGCCCAGGCTATGGCTACACCTTC. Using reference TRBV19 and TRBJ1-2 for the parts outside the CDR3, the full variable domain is DGGITQSPKYLFRKEGQNVTLSCEQNLNHDAMYWYRQDPGQGLRLIYYSQIVNDFQKGDIAEGYSVSREKKESFPLTVTSAQKNPTAFYLCASSIDRYRGRPGYGYTFGSGTRLTVV.

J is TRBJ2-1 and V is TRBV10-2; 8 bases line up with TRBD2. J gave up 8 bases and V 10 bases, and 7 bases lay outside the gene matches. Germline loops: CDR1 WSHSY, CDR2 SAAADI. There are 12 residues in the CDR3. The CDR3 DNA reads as TGCGCCATCCGGGGGACTAGGGATGAGCAGTTCTTC. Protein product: CAIRGTRDEQFF.

The CDR3 bases are TGTGCCAGCAGTTACCGGCAGGGAGGTCAGCCCCAGCATTTT. It yields the protein CASSYRQGGQPQHF. The chain employs TRBV6-6 and TRBJ1-5; D may be TRBD1 (5 bases). Germline-derived CDR1 and CDR2 are MNHNY and SVGAGI (reference sequence). With 2 bases removed from V and 6 bases from J, the gap between germline ends came to 11 bases. This CDR3 contains 14 residues.

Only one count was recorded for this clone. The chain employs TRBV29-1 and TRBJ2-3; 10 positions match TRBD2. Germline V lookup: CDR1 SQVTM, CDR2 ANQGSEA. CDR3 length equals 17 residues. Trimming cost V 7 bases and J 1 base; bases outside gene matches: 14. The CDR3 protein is CSGRRRTSGVGTDTQYF. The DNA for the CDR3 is TGCAGCGGCAGGAGGAGAACTAGCGGGGTTGGCACAGATACGCAGTATTTT.

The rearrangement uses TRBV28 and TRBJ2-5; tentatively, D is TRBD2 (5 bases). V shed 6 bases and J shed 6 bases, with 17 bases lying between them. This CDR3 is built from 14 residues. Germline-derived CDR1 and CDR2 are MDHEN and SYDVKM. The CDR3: CASSWESPRQTQYF. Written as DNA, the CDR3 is TGTGCCAGCAGCTGGGAGTCCCCAAGGCAGACCCAGTACTTC.

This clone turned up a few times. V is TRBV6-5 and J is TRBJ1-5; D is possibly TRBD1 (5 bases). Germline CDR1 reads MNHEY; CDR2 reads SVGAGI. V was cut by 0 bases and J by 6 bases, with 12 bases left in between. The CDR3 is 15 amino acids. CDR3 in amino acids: CASSYSPRGGQPQHF. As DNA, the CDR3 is TGTGCCAGCAGTTACTCCCCCCGGGGGGGTCAGCCCCAGCATTTT.

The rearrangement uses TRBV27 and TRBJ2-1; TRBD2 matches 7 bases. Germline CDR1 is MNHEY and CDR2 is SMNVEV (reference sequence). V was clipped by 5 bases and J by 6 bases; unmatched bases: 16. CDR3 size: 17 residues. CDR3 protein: CASSRPPGGLGRNEQFF. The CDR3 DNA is TGTGCCAGCAGTAGGCCTCCCGGGGGGTTAGGACGCAATGAGCAGTTCTTC.

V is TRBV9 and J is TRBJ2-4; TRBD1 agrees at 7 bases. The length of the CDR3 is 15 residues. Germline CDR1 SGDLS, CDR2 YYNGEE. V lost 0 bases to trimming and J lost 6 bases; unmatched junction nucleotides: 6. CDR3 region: CASSVEGAPANIQYF. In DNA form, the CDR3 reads TGTGCCAGCAGCGTAGAGGGGGCCCCAGCAAACATTCAGTACTTC.

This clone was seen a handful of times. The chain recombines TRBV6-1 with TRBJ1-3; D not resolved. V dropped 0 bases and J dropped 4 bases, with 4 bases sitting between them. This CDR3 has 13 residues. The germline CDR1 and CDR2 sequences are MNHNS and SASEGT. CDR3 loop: CASSEALGNTIYF. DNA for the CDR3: TGTGCCAGCAGTGAAGCTCTAGGAAACACCATATATTTT.

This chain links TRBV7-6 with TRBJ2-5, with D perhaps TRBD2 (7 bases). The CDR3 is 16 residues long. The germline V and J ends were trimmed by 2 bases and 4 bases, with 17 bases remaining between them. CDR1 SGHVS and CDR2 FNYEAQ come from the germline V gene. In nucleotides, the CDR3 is TGTGCCAGCAGCTTAATTTCCGGGGGGCCGGGAGAGACCCAGTACTTC. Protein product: CASSLISGGPGETQYF.

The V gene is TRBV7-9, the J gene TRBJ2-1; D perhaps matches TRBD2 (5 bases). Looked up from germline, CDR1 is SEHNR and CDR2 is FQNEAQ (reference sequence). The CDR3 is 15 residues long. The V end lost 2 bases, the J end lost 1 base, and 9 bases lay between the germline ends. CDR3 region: CASSLNGESYNEQFF. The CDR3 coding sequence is TGTGCCAGCAGCTTAAACGGGGAGTCCTACAATGAGCAGTTCTTC.

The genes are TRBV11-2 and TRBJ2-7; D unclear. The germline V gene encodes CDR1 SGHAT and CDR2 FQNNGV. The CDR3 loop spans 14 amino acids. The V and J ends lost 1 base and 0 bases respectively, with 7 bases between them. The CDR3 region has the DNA TGTGCCAGCAGCTTAGGCAGTATCTCCTACGAGCAGTACTTC. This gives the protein CASSLGSISYEQYF.

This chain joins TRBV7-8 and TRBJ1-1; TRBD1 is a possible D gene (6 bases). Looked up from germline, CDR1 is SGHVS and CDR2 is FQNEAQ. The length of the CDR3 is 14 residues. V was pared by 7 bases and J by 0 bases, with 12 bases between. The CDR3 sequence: CASILDSLNTEAFF. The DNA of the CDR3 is TGTGCCAGCATCCTGGACAGTCTGAACACTGAAGCTTTCTTT. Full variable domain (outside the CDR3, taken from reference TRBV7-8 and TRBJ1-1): GAGVSQSPRYKVAKRGQDVALRCDPISGHVSLFWYQQALGQGPEFLTYFQNEAQLDKSGLPSDRFFAERPEGSVSTLKIQRTQQEDSAVYLCASILDSLNTEAFFGQGTRLTVV.

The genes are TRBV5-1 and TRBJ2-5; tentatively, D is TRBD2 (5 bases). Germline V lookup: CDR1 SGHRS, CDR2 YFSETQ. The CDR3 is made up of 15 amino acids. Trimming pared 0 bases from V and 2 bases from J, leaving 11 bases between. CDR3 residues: CASSLASRGQETQYF. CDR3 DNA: TGCGCCAGCAGCTTGGCCTCTCGGGGTCAAGAGACCCAGTACTTC.

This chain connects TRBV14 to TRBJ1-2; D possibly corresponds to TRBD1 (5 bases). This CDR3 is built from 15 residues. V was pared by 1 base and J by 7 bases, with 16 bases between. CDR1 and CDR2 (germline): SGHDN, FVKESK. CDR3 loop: CASSQASGGAFGYTF. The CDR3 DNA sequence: TGTGCCAGCAGCCAAGCTTCGGGAGGGGCCTTTGGCTACACCTTC.

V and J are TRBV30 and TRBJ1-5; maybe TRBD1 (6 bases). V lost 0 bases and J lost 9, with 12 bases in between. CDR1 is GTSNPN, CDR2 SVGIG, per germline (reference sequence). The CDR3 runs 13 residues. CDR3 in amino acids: CAWSVGGGGPQHF. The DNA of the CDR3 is TGTGCCTGGAGTGTAGGGGGGGGCGGGCCCCAGCATTTT.